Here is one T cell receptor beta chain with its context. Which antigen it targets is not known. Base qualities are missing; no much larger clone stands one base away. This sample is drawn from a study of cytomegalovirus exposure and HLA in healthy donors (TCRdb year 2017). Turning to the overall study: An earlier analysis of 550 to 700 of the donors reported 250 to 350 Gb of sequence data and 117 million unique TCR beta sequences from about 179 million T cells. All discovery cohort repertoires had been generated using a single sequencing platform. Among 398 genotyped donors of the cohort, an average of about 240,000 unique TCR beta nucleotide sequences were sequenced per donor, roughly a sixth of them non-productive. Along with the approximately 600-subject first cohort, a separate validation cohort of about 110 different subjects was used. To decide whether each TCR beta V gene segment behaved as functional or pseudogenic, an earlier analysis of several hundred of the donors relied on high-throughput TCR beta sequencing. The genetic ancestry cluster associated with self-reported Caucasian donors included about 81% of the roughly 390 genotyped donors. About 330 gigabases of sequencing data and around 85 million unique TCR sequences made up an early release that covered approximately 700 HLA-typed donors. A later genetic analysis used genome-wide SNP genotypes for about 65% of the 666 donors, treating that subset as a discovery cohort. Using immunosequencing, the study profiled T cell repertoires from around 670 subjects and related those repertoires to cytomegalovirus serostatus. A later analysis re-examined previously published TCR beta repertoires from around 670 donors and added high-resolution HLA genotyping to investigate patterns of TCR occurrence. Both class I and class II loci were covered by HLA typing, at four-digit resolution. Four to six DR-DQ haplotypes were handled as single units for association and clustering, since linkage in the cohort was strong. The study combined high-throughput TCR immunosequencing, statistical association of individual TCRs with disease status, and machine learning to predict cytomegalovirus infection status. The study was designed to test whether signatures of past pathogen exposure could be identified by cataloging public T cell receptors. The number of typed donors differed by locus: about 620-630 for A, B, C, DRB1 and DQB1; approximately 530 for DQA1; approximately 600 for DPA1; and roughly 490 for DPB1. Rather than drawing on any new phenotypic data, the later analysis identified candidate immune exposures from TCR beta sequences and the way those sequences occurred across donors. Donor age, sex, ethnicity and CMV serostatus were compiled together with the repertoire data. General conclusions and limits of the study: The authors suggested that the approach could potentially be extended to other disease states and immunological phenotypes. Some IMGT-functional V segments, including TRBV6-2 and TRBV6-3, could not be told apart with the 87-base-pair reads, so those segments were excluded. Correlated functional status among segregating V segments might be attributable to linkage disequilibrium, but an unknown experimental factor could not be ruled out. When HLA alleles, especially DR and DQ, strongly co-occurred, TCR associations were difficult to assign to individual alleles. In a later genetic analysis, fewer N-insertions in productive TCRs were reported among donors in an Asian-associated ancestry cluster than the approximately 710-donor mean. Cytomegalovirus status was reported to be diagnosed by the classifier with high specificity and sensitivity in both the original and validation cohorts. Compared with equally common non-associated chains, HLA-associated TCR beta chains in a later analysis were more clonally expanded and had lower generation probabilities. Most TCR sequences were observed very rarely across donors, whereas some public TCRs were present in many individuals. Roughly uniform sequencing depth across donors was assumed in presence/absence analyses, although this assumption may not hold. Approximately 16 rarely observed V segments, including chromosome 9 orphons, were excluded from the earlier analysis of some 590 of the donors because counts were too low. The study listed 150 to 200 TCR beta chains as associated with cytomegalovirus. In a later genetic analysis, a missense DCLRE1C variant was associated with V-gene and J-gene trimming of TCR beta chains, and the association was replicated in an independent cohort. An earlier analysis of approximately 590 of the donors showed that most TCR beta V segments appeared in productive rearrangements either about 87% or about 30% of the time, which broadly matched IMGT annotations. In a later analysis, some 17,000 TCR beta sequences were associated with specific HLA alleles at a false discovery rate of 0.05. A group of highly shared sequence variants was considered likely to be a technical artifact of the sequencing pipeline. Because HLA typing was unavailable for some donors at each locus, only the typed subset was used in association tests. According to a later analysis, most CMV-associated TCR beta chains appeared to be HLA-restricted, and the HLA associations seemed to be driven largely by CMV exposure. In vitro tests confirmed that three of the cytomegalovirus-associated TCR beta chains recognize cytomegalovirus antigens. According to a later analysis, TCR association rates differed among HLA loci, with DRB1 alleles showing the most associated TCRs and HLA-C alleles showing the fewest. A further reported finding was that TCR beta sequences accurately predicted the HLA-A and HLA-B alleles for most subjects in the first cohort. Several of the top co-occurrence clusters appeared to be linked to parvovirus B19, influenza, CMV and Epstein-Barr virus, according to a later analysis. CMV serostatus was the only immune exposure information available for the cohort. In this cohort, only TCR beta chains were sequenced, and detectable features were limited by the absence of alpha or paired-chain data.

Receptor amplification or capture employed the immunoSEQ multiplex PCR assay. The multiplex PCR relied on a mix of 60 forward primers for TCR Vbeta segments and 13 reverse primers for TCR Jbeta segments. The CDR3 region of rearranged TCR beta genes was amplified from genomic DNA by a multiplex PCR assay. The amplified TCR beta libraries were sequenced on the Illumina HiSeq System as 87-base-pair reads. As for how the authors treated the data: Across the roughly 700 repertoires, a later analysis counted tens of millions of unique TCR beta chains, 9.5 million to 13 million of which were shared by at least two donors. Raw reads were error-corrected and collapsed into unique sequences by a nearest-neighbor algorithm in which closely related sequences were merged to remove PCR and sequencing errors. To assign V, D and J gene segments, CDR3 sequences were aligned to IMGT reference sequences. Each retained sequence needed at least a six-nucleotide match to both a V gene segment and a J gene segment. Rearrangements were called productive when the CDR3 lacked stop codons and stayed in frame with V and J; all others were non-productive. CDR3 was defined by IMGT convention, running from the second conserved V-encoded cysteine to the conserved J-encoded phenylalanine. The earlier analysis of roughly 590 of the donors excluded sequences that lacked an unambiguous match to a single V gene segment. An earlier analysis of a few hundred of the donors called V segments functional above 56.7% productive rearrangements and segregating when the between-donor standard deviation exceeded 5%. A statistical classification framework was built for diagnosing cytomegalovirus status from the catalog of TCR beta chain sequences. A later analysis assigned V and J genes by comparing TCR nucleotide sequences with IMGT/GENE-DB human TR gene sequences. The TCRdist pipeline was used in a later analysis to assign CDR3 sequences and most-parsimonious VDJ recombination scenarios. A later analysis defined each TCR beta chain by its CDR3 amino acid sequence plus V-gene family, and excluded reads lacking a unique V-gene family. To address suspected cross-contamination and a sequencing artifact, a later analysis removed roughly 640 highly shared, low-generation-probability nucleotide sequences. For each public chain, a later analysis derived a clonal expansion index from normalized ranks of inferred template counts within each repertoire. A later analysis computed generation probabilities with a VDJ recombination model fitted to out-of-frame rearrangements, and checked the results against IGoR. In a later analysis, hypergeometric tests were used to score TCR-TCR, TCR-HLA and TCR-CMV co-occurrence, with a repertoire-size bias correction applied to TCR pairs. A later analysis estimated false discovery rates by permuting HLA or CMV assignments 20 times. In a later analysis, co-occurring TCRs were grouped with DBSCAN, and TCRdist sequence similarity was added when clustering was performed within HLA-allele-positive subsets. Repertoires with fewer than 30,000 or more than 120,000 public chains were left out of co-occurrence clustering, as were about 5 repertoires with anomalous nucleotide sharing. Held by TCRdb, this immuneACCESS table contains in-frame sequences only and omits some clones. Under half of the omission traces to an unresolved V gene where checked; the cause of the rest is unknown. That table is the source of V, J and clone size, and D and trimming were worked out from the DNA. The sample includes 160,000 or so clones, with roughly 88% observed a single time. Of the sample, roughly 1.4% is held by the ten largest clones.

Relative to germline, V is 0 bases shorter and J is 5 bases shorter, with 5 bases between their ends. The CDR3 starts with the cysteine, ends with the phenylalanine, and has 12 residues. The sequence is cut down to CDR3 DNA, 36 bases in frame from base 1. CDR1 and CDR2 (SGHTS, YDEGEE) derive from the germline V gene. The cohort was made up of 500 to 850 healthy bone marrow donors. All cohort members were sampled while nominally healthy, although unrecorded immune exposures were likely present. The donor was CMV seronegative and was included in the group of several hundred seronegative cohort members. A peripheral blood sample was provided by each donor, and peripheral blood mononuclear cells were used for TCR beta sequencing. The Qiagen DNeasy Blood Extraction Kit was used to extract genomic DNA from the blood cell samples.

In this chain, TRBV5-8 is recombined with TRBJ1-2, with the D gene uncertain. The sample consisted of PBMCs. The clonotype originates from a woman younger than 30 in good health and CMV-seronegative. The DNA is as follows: TGTGCCAGCAGCTTGGACTTTTATGGCTACACCTTC. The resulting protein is CASSLDFYGYTF.